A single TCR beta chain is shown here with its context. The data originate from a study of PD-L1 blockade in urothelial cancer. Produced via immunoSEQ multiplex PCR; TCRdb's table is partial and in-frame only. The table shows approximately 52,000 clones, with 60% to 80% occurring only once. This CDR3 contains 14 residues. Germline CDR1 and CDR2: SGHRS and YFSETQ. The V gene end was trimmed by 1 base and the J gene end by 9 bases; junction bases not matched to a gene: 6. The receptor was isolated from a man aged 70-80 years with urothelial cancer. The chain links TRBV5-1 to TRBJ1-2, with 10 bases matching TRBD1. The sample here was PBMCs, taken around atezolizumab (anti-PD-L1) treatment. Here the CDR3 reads CASSLRGQGISYTF. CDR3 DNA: TGCGCCAGCAGCTTGCGGGGACAGGGGATAAGCTACACCTTC.